The 25 T cell receptor beta chains below all came from one sample that was sequenced in a study of T cell responses to AZD1222 COVID-19 vaccine. Assay: immunoSEQ multiplex PCR; the TCRdb copy retains only in-frame clones and omits some. Of 110,000 or so clones in the sample, around 85% were seen once. Sequences were derived from peripheral blood, sampled on day 0 of AZD1222 vaccination. Receptors originate from an adult in good health.

The V call is TRBV5-1, the J call TRBJ2-5; no firm D call. Germline assignment: CDR1 SGHRS and CDR2 YFSETQ. CDR3 size: 13 residues. V dropped 1 base and J dropped 0 bases, with 4 bases sitting between them. For the CDR3, the DNA is TGCGCCAGCAGCTTGATGGACCAAGAGACCCAGTACTTC. Amino acid sequence: CASSLMDQETQYF.

The CDR3 loop is CASSLKGAGGNTIYF. In DNA, the CDR3 is TGTGCCAGCAGTTTAAAGGGGGCAGGCGGAAACACCATATATTTT. The chain employs TRBV28 and TRBJ1-3, with 7 positions matching TRBD1. The V and J ends lost 2 bases and 4 bases, in that order; junction bases with no gene match: 5. The CDR3 loop spans 15 amino acids. Germline CDR1 and CDR2: MDHEN and SYDVKM.

The chain recombines TRBV7-2 with TRBJ2-3, with a possible D match to TRBD2 (6 bases). The CDR3 has 14 amino acids. Trimming stripped 1 base from V and 4 bases from J, with 9 bases between. Germline lookup yields CDR1 SGHTA and CDR2 FQGNSA. Here the CDR3 reads CASSLGSGADTQYF. The CDR3 DNA reads as TGTGCCAGCAGCTTAGGATCGGGGGCAGATACGCAGTATTTT. The full variable domain, in which reference TRBV7-2 and TRBJ2-3 provide the parts outside the CDR3, is GAGVSQSPSNKVTEKGKDVELRCDPISGHTALYWYRQSLGQGLEFLIYFQGNSAPDKSGLPSDRFSAERTGGSVSTLTIQRTQQEDSAVYLCASSLGSGADTQYFGPGTRLTVL.

The rearrangement uses TRBV15 and TRBJ2-1; D is possibly TRBD1 or TRBD2 (5 bases each). CDR1 LNHNV and CDR2 YYDKDF come from the germline V gene (reference sequence). The ends were cut back, 3 bases at V and 5 bases at J, with 14 bases in the middle. This CDR3 is built from 15 residues. In DNA form, the CDR3 reads TGTGCCACCAGCAGGGAGGACATGGGGAACAATGAGCAGTTCTTC. Protein product: CATSREDMGNNEQFF.

This chain connects TRBV6-2 or TRBV6-3 to TRBJ1-2; 10 bases are a match to TRBD1. The CDR3 sequence is 15 residues long. Germline V CDR1 and CDR2: MNHEY, SVGEGT. After removal of 4 bases from V and 8 bases from J, the junction contained 10 bases not matched to a gene. DNA for the CDR3: TGTGCCAGCAGTTCATCGACAGGGGGCGTCTACGGCTACACCTTC. It is translated as CASSSSTGGVYGYTF.

The chain is built from TRBV24-1 and TRBJ1-1; TRBD1 is a possible D gene (6 bases). The V end lost 7 bases, the J end lost 4 bases, and 12 bases lay between the germline ends. Germline loops: CDR1 KGHDR, CDR2 SFDVKD. CDR3 length: 13 amino acids. CDR3 in DNA: TGTGCCACCAGGGACAGCGTGGGCACTGAAGCTTTCTTT. As protein: CATRDSVGTEAFF.

The chain combines TRBV7-2 with TRBJ1-1; 10 nucleotides match TRBD1. The CDR3 runs 15 residues. With V trimmed by 1 base and J by 4 bases, 3 bases remained unmatched. Germline assignment: CDR1 SGHTA and CDR2 FQGNSA. CDR3 in amino acids: CASSLGDRGSTEAFF. In nucleotides, the CDR3 is TGTGCCAGCAGCTTAGGGGACAGGGGTTCCACTGAAGCTTTCTTT.

The gene calls are TRBV24-1 and TRBJ2-2; possible D gene TRBD2, 6 bases. The V and J ends lost 7 bases and 3 bases respectively, with 11 bases between them. Germline CDR1 KGHDR, CDR2 SFDVKD. The CDR3 is made up of 14 amino acids. The CDR3 bases are TGTGCCACCAGGCCCAGGGAGGACACCGGGGAGCTGTTTTTT. It codes for CATRPREDTGELFF.

The chain recombines TRBV13 with TRBJ1-1; TRBD1 might be the D (5 bases). Trimming cost V 8 bases and J 0 bases, with 10 bases left between them. Germline V lookup: CDR1 PRHDT, CDR2 FYEKMQ (reference sequence). This CDR3 is 13 amino acids long. Here the CDR3 reads CASCGALNTEAFF. The DNA for the CDR3 is TGTGCCAGCTGTGGGGCACTGAACACTGAAGCTTTCTTT. The whole variable domain, remainder taken from reference TRBV13 and TRBJ1-1, is AAGVIQSPRHLIKEKRETATLKCYPIPRHDTVYWYQQGPGQDPQFLISFYEKMQSDKGSIPDRFSAQQFSDYHSELNMSSLELGDSALYFCASCGALNTEAFFGQGTRLTVV.

The chain recombines TRBV27 with TRBJ1-4, with a tentative D call TRBD1 (5 bases). Germline V gene data show CDR1 as MNHEY and CDR2 as SMNVEV (reference sequence). Deletions cut 6 bases from V and 0 bases from J, with 11 bases between. The CDR3 has 15 amino acids. The CDR3 spells CASRKIGATNEKLFF. CDR3 coding DNA: TGTGCCAGCAGGAAAATAGGGGCAACTAATGAAAAACTGTTTTTT.

The gene calls are TRBV3-1 (or the pseudogene TRBV3-2) and TRBJ2-7; D uncertain. The V end lost 4 bases, the J end lost 0 bases, and 10 bases lay between the germline ends. The CDR3 is 14 amino acids. The germline V gene has CDR1 LGHDT and CDR2 YNNKEL (reference sequence). The CDR3 nucleotides are TGTGCCAGCAGCCCAAGGGCAAGCTCCTACGAGCAGTACTTC. It is translated as CASSPRASSYEQYF.

This clone was recorded once. The chain is built from TRBV7-2 and TRBJ2-7; possible D gene TRBD2, 6 bases. Trimming shortened V by 5 bases and J by 1 base, and 15 bases separated the two germline ends. This CDR3 comprises 15 residues. The V gene's germline CDR1 is SGHTA and CDR2 FQGNSA. Here the CDR3 reads CASSPTTRLSYEQYF. For the CDR3, the DNA is TGTGCCAGCAGCCCGACGACTAGGTTATCCTACGAGCAGTACTTC.

The chain is built from TRBV4-1 and TRBJ2-5; 10 positions match TRBD2. CDR3 length equals 16 residues. Germline CDR1 and CDR2: MGHRA and YSYEKL. The junction had 7 bases not matched to a gene; V was cut back by 2 bases and J by 4 bases. This CDR3 reads CASSQLGTSVGETQYF. In DNA, the CDR3 is TGCGCCAGCAGCCAACTCGGGACTAGCGTGGGAGAGACCCAGTACTTC.

The chain uses TRBV18 and TRBJ2-6; D is unclear. Germline values: CDR1 KGHSH, CDR2 LQKENI. The CDR3 sequence is 14 residues long. Trimming pared 6 bases from V and 4 bases from J, leaving 10 bases between. Written as DNA, the CDR3 is TGTGCCAGCTCTCCGAATACCGGGGCCAACGTCCTGACTTTC. It is translated as CASSPNTGANVLTF.

This sequence joins TRBV3-1 (or the pseudogene TRBV3-2) and TRBJ1-2; the D gene is possibly TRBD1 (6 bases). Germline CDR1 LGHDT, CDR2 YNNKEL (reference sequence). V dropped 0 bases and J dropped 7 bases, with 9 bases sitting between them. The length of the CDR3 is 13 residues. The CDR3 protein is CASSQEGTSGYTF. The CDR3 bases are TGTGCCAGCAGCCAAGAAGGGACATCTGGCTACACCTTC.

This sequence joins TRBV21-1 and TRBJ2-1; the table names TRBD2, a call not compared with the DNA. TRBV21-1 is given as a pseudogene. This CDR3 has 17 amino acids. CDR3 sequence: CASLLERGEKNYNEQFF. The CDR3 region has the DNA TGTGCCAGCCTACTGGAGCGGGGAGAAAAAAACTACAATGAGCAGTTCTTC.

This chain joins TRBV5-1 and TRBJ1-6, with 8 positions matching TRBD1. Germline CDR1 SGHRS, CDR2 YFSETQ. CDR3 length equals 14 residues. J lost 8 bases, V lost 4 bases, and 5 bases had no gene match. CDR3 DNA sequence: TGCGCCAGCAGCCCCGGGACAGGAGATTCACCCCTCCACTTT. Encoded protein: CASSPGTGDSPLHF.

The rearrangement joins TRBV29-1 to TRBJ2-1; D is possibly TRBD1 (6 bases). The germline V and J ends were trimmed by 7 bases and 9 bases, with 13 bases remaining between them. The length of the CDR3 is 11 residues. CDR1 is SQVTM, CDR2 ANQGSEA, per germline. The CDR3 protein is CSAFRGSEQFF. Here the CDR3 DNA reads TGCAGCGCTTTCAGGGGCAGTGAGCAGTTCTTC.

The chain uses TRBV9 and TRBJ2-3; 15 positions match TRBD2. Germline CDR1 SGDLS, CDR2 YYNGEE. V lost 6 bases and J lost 4; bases outside the gene matches: 9. CDR3 length equals 17 residues. The CDR3 DNA sequence: TGTGCCAGCACCAGGACTAGCGGGGGGGTGAGCGCAGATACGCAGTATTTT. Translated, it gives CASTRTSGGVSADTQYF.

This clone was seen only a few times. This chain connects TRBV9 to TRBJ2-2; D unresolved. The germline V and J ends were trimmed by 0 bases and 3 bases, with 6 bases remaining between them. The CDR3 loop spans 14 amino acids. Germline CDR1 and CDR2: SGDLS and YYNGEE. CDR3 region: CASSVVSDTGELFF. Written as DNA, the CDR3 is TGTGCCAGCAGCGTAGTATCCGACACCGGGGAGCTGTTTTTT.

The table lists this clone with a few counts. The chain combines TRBV6-5 with TRBJ1-2; D is uncertain. V was clipped by 3 bases and J by 3 bases, with 8 bases between them. Per the germline V gene, CDR1 is MNHEY and CDR2 is SVGAGI. The length of the CDR3 is 13 residues. CDR3 sequence (DNA): TGTGCCAGCAGTTATCAGGAGGACTATGGCTACACCTTC. This sequence encodes CASSYQEDYGYTF.

The chain is built from TRBV3-1 (or the pseudogene TRBV3-2) and TRBJ2-1, with a weak D call TRBD2 (5 bases). The CDR3 totals 14 residues. Germline lookup yields CDR1 LGHDT and CDR2 YNNKEL (reference sequence). The V and J ends lost 1 base and 7 bases respectively, with 11 bases between them. The CDR3 reads CASSQGRGGNEQFF. CDR3 nucleotides: TGTGCCAGCAGCCAAGGCCGGGGTGGGAATGAGCAGTTCTTC.

This sequence joins TRBV3-1 (or the pseudogene TRBV3-2) and TRBJ2-3; a weak D match, TRBD1 (6 bases). The length of the CDR3 is 17 residues. From germline, CDR1 is LGHDT and CDR2 YNNKEL (reference sequence). V was trimmed by 2 bases and J by 4 bases, leaving 19 bases between them. CDR3 sequence reads: CASSQSYRAAHADTQYF. DNA of the CDR3: TGTGCCAGCAGCCAATCCTACAGGGCGGCACACGCAGATACGCAGTATTTT.

The chain couples TRBV2 to TRBJ1-5; no reliable D call. V shed 6 bases and J shed 0 bases, with 9 bases lying between them. Germline CDR1 reads SNHLY; CDR2 reads FYNNEI. The CDR3 runs to 14 residues. The CDR3: CASSVQTSNQPQHF. DNA for the CDR3: TGTGCCAGCAGCGTACAAACTAGCAATCAGCCCCAGCATTTT.

J is TRBJ2-3 and V is TRBV27; no clear D. Germline V gives CDR1 MNHEY, CDR2 SMNVEV (reference sequence). V shed 6 bases and J shed 4 bases, with 17 bases lying between them. The CDR3 length is 15 residues. The CDR3 loop is CASSSSWVGADTQYF. DNA for the CDR3: TGTGCCAGCAGCTCTAGTTGGGTTGGCGCAGATACGCAGTATTTT.